This T cell receptor (beta chain) was captured in a study of shared clonotypes between healthy human individuals. Study outcomes and limitations: Investigators expected sequencing depth to affect clonotype sharing among donors.

Each subset's genomic DNA was split evenly across several immunoSEQ plates. Here immunoSEQ multiplex PCR was the method, and the copy in TCRdb shows in-frame clones only, minus some. The sample holds roughly 450,000 clones; about four fifths are singletons and the top ten take roughly 13%. In regard to this clone: The target antigen is unknown.

Genomic DNA from unsorted samples was obtained from about 88 million PBMCs (per sample). Germline assignment: CDR1 MDHEN and CDR2 SYDVKM. This CDR3 is 17 amino acids long. After removal of 6 bases from V and 6 bases from J, the junction contained 19 bases not matched to a gene. The chain has TRBV28 and TRBJ2-7; 8 bases are shared with TRBD2. This receptor was taken from a woman aged 40 to 50 in good health. Some clones in this sample may be carry-over from other donors' samples. Sequenced input: PBMCs. The CDR3 region is CASSPRWYTSGGGEQYF. In nucleotides, the CDR3 is TGTGCCAGCAGCCCACGCTGGTATACTAGCGGAGGGGGCGAGCAGTACTTC.